Shown below are 16 T cell receptor beta chains from a single sample sequenced in a study of shared clonotypes between healthy human individuals. Profiled with immunoSEQ multiplex PCR; TCRdb holds only in-frame clones, not every one. The repertoire includes some 2.1 million clones, 85% to 95% of them detected once, and 0.13% sits in the top ten. Sequencing was done on a sample of naive CD4+ T cells sorted from blood. The subset here: CD45RA+ positively selected. Source of these receptors: a man between 18 and 29 years old in good health.

With regard to this clone: Other DNA sequences within the sample encode an identical CDR3. The chain uses TRBV2 and TRBJ2-2; no clear D gene. The ends were cut back, 6 bases at V and 0 bases at J, with 8 bases in the middle. Germline CDR1 reads SNHLY; CDR2 reads FYNNEI. The CDR3 is made up of 14 amino acids. The CDR3 bases are TGTGCCAGCAGCAAGGGAACGAACACCGGGGAGCTGTTTTTT. Amino acid sequence: CASSKGTNTGELFF.

This clone was found a few times. The sample contains more than one DNA sequence encoding this CDR3. The chain joins TRBV6-6 to TRBJ2-5, with D tentatively TRBD1 or TRBD2 (5 bases each). The germline V gene has CDR1 MNHNY and CDR2 SVGAGI (reference sequence). The CDR3 runs to 15 residues. V lost 2 bases, J lost 1 base, and 11 bases lay in between. The CDR3 here is CASSYPRGGQETQYF. In DNA, the CDR3 is TGTGCCAGCAGTTACCCGCGTGGGGGCCAAGAGACCCAGTACTTC.

This rearrangement joins TRBV7-3 to TRBJ2-2; 8 nucleotides line up with TRBD2. This CDR3 contains 16 residues. Germline values: CDR1 SGHTA, CDR2 FQGTGA. The trim removed 5 bases at V and 6 bases at J, leaving 11 bases unmatched. The CDR3 region is CASSPRAGVDSGELFF. CDR3 sequence (DNA): TGTGCCAGCAGCCCCCGAGCGGGGGTCGATTCCGGGGAGCTGTTTTTT. Looking up the rest from reference TRBV7-3 and TRBJ2-2 gives the full variable domain: GAGVSQTPSNKVTEKGKYVELRCDPISGHTALYWYRQSLGQGPEFLIYFQGTGAADDSGLPNDRFFAVRPEGSVSTLKIQRTERGDSAVYLCASSPRAGVDSGELFFGEGSRLTVL.

This clone was recorded only once. This chain connects TRBV27 to TRBJ2-7, with 9 positions matching TRBD1. Germline V gene lookup returns CDR1 MNHEY and CDR2 SMNVEV (reference sequence). V shed 4 bases, J shed 0 bases, and the junction held 10 bases outside the gene matches. The CDR3 contains 17 residues. The CDR3 coding sequence is TGTGCCAGCAGTTCATCCGGGACAGGGAGTATCTCCTACGAGCAGTACTTC. Its translation is CASSSSGTGSISYEQYF.

The rearrangement joins TRBV11-2 to TRBJ2-7, with D hard to call. Between the trimmed V and J ends, which lost 3 bases and 4 bases, there was a span of 10 bases. The CDR3 has 13 amino acids. Germline CDR1 SGHAT, CDR2 FQNNGV. DNA of the CDR3: TGTGCCAGCAGCTTGACATCCCTTTACGAGCAGTACTTC. Amino acid sequence: CASSLTSLYEQYF.

The chain carries TRBV6-1 and TRBJ1-2; no clear D gene. The CDR3 has 13 residues. V was cut by 2 bases and J by 10 bases, with 14 bases left in between. The germline V gene has CDR1 MNHNS and CDR2 SASEGT. CDR3 residues: CASSEMWADDYTF. Here the CDR3 DNA reads TGTGCCAGCAGTGAAATGTGGGCGGATGACTACACCTTC.

V is TRBV4-1 and J is TRBJ2-3; the D call may be TRBD1 or TRBD2 (7 bases each). Per germline, CDR1 MGHRA and CDR2 YSYEKL. With 0 bases removed from V and 3 bases from J, the gap between germline ends came to 22 bases. CDR3 length: 19 amino acids. CDR3 bases: TGCGCCAGCAGCCAAGAACGGTCAGGGGGGATCGGGAGGACAGATACGCAGTATTTT. Translation gives CASSQERSGGIGRTDTQYF.

This chain joins TRBV5-1 and TRBJ2-3; TRBD1 matches at 8 bases. The CDR3 is 14 residues long. The J segment lost 4 bases and the V segment lost 4 bases, leaving 5 bases of the junction unmatched. Germline CDR1 SGHRS, CDR2 YFSETQ. CDR3 coding DNA: TGCGCCAGCAGCATGGCAGGGGGCGCAGATACGCAGTATTTT. Translated: CASSMAGGADTQYF.

The chain is built from TRBV11-2 and TRBJ2-5, with TRBD2 as a possible D gene (7 bases). Germline V CDR1 and CDR2: SGHAT, FQNNGV. The V end was cut by 3 bases, the J end by 4 bases, with 15 bases between. The CDR3 sequence is 15 residues long. The chain's CDR3 is CASSFSTGRGETQYF. The CDR3, as DNA: TGTGCCAGCAGCTTTTCTACAGGGAGGGGAGAGACCCAGTACTTC.

The chain links TRBV4-1 to TRBJ2-1; D not certain. V gave up 1 base and J gave up 4 bases, with 14 bases separating them. The V gene's germline CDR1 is MGHRA and CDR2 YSYEKL. The CDR3 is made up of 16 amino acids. The CDR3 sequence: CASSQVNTAIYNEQFF. In DNA, the CDR3 is TGCGCCAGCAGCCAAGTAAATACAGCCATATACAATGAGCAGTTCTTC.

This clone was detected once. V is TRBV11-2 and J is TRBJ2-3, with a weak D call TRBD1 (6 bases). V lost 5 bases, J lost 6 bases, and 18 bases lay in between. Per germline, CDR1 SGHAT and CDR2 FQNNGV. The CDR3 has 15 residues. CDR3 residues: CASSTQGSPLDTQYF. The CDR3 nucleotides read TGTGCCAGCAGCACGCAGGGGTCCCCGCTGGATACGCAGTATTTT. The full variable domain, its missing parts supplied by reference TRBV11-2 and TRBJ2-3, is EAGVAQSPRYKIIEKRQSVAFWCNPISGHATLYWYQQILGQGPKLLIQFQNNGVVDDSQLPKDRFSAERLKGVDSTLKIQPAKLEDSAVYLCASSTQGSPLDTQYFGPGTRLTVL.

The rearrangement uses TRBV4-1 and TRBJ2-7; D may be TRBD2 (6 bases). V was trimmed by 4 bases and J by 1 base, leaving 14 bases between them. Germline loops: CDR1 MGHRA, CDR2 YSYEKL. This CDR3 comprises 15 residues. The CDR3 DNA reads as TGCGCCAGCAGCCGCGGGGAGGAAAGGTCCTACGAGCAGTACTTC. Protein: CASSRGEERSYEQYF.

V gene TRBV7-9 combines with J gene TRBJ2-3; D gene unclear. The length of the CDR3 is 11 residues. V was cut by 6 bases and J by 6 bases, with 7 bases left in between. In germline, CDR1 is SEHNR, CDR2 FQNEAQ (reference sequence). CDR3 nucleotide sequence: TGTGCCAGCAGGAATTTCGATACGCAGTATTTT. This encodes CASRNFDTQYF.

The genes are TRBV28 and TRBJ1-1; TRBD1 might be the D (6 bases). Trimming took off 8 bases at V and 3 bases at J, with 25 bases between the two ends. Per the germline V gene, CDR1 is MDHEN and CDR2 is SYDVKM. This CDR3 is built from 17 residues. The CDR3 bases are TGTGCCAGCCCTTGGGGGCAGGGGAAGGAGTGGGACACTGAAGCTTTCTTT. This sequence encodes CASPWGQGKEWDTEAFF.

The chain carries TRBV7-9 and TRBJ1-1; D call uncertain. Germline V gives CDR1 SEHNR, CDR2 FQNEAQ (reference sequence). The CDR3 extends over 14 amino acids. V dropped 6 bases and J dropped 4 bases, with 15 bases sitting between them. The CDR3 loop reads CASSVGAESTEAFF. DNA for the CDR3: TGTGCCAGCAGTGTTGGTGCAGAGAGCACTGAAGCTTTCTTT.

V is TRBV10-3 and J is TRBJ2-2; TRBD1 agrees at 12 bases. The trim removed 8 bases at V and 8 bases at J, leaving 6 bases unmatched. Germline V CDR1 and CDR2: ENHRY, SYGVKD. The CDR3 contains 14 residues. CDR3 loop: CAIRDRGQGGELFF. Written as DNA, the CDR3 is TGTGCCATCCGGGACAGGGGGCAGGGAGGGGAGCTGTTTTTT.